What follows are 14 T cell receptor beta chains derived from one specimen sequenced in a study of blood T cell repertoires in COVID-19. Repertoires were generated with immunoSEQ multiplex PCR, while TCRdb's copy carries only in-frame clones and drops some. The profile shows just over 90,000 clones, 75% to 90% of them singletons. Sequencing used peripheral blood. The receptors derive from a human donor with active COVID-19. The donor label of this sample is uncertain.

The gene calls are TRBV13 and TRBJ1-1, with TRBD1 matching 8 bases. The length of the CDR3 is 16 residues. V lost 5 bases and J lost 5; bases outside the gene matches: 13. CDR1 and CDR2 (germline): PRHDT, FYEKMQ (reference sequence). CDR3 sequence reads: CASSPTWTGLDTEAFF. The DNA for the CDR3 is TGTGCCAGCAGCCCTACGTGGACAGGGCTTGATACTGAAGCTTTCTTT.

CDR3 DNA sequence: TGTGCCAGCAGCTTCAATCACCCGGTGTCGAGGAATTCACCCCTCCACTTT. This gives the protein CASSFNHPVSRNSPLHF. This chain joins TRBV7-9 and TRBJ1-6; D not certain. Germline lookup yields CDR1 SEHNR and CDR2 FQNEAQ (reference sequence). The V end was cut by 3 bases, the J end by 7 bases, with 19 bases between. The CDR3 covers 17 residues.

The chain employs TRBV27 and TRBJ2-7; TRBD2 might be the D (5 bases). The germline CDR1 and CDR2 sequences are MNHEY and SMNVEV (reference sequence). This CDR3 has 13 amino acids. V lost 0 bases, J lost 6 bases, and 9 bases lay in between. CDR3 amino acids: CASSLSAGSEQYF. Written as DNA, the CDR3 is TGTGCCAGCAGTTTATCGGCGGGCTCCGAGCAGTACTTC.

The CDR3, as DNA: TGTGCCAGCAGCTTAAGTGGACTAGCGGGGGGCTCCTACGAGCAGTACTTC. Translation: CASSLSGLAGGSYEQYF. This chain uses TRBV7-2 with TRBJ2-7; 14 nucleotides agree with TRBD2. V lost 2 bases to trimming and J lost 0 bases; unmatched junction nucleotides: 3. From germline, CDR1 is SGHTA and CDR2 FQGNSA. The CDR3 totals 17 residues.

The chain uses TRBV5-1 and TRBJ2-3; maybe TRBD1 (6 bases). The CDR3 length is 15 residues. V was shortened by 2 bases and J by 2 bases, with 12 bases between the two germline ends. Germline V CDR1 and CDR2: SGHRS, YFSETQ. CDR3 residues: CASSFNRVLTDTQYF. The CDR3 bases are TGCGCCAGCAGCTTTAACAGGGTCCTCACAGATACGCAGTATTTT.

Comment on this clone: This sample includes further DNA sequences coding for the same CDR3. CDR3 amino acids: CASSISGVGTEAFF. CDR3 in DNA: TGTGCCAGTAGTATATCAGGGGTTGGCACTGAAGCTTTCTTT. The chain employs TRBV19 and TRBJ1-1, with D possibly matching TRBD1 (6 bases). With 2 bases removed from V and 4 bases from J, the gap between germline ends came to 11 bases. Germline V CDR1 and CDR2: LNHDA, SQIVND (reference sequence). This CDR3 region has 14 residues.

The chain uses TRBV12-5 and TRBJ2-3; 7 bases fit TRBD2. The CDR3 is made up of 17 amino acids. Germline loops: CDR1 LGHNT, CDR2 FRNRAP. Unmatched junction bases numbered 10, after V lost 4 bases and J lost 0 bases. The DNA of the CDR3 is TGTGCTAGTGGTTGGGATCTAGCGGATCCTAGCACAGATACGCAGTATTTT. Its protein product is CASGWDLADPSTDTQYF.

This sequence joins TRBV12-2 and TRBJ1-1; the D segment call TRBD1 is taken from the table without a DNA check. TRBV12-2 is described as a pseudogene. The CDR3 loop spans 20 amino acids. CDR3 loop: CASRRSLTDKSIVMNTEAFF. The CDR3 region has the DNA TGTGCAAGTCGCCGATCCTTGACAGACAAGAGTATCGTAATGAACACTGAAGCTTTCTTT.

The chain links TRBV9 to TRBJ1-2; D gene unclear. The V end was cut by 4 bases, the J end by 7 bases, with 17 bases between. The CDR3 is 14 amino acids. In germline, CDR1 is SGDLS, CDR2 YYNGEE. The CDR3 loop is CASSPRSARSGYTF. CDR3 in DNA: TGTGCCAGCAGCCCCCGGTCGGCAAGGAGTGGCTACACCTTC.

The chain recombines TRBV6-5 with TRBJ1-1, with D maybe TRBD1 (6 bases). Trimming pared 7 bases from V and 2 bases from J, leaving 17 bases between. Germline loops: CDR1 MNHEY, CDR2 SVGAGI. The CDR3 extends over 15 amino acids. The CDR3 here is CASTHGDIANTEAFF. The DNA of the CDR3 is TGTGCCAGCACTCACGGGGACATAGCAAACACTGAAGCTTTCTTT.

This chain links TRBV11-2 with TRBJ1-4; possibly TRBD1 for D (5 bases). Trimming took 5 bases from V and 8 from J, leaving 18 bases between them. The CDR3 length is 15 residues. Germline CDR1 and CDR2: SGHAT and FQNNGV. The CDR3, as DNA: TGTGCCAGCAGCCGCTTGGGGGGTTCATACGAAAAACTGTTTTTT. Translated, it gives CASSRLGGSYEKLFF.

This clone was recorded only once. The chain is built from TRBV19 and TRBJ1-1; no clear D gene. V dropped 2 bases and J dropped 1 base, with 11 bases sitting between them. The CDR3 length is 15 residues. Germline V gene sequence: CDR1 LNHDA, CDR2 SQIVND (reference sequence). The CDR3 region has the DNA TGTGCCAGTAGTATACTGCCGTCAGAGAACACTGAAGCTTTCTTT. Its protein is CASSILPSENTEAFF.

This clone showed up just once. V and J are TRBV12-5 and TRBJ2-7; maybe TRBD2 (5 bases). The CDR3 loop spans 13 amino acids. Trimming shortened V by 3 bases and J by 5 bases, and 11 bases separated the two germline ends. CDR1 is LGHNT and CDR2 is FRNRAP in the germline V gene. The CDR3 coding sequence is TGTGCTAGTGGTTTCACACCGGGGAACGAGCAGTACTTC. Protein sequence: CASGFTPGNEQYF.

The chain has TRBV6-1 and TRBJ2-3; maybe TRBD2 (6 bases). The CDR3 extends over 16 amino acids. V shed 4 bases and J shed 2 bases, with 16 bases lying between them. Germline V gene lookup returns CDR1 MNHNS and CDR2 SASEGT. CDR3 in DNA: TGTGCCAGCAGTGTTGGTCGCGGGGTATCCACAGATACGCAGTATTTT. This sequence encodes CASSVGRGVSTDTQYF.